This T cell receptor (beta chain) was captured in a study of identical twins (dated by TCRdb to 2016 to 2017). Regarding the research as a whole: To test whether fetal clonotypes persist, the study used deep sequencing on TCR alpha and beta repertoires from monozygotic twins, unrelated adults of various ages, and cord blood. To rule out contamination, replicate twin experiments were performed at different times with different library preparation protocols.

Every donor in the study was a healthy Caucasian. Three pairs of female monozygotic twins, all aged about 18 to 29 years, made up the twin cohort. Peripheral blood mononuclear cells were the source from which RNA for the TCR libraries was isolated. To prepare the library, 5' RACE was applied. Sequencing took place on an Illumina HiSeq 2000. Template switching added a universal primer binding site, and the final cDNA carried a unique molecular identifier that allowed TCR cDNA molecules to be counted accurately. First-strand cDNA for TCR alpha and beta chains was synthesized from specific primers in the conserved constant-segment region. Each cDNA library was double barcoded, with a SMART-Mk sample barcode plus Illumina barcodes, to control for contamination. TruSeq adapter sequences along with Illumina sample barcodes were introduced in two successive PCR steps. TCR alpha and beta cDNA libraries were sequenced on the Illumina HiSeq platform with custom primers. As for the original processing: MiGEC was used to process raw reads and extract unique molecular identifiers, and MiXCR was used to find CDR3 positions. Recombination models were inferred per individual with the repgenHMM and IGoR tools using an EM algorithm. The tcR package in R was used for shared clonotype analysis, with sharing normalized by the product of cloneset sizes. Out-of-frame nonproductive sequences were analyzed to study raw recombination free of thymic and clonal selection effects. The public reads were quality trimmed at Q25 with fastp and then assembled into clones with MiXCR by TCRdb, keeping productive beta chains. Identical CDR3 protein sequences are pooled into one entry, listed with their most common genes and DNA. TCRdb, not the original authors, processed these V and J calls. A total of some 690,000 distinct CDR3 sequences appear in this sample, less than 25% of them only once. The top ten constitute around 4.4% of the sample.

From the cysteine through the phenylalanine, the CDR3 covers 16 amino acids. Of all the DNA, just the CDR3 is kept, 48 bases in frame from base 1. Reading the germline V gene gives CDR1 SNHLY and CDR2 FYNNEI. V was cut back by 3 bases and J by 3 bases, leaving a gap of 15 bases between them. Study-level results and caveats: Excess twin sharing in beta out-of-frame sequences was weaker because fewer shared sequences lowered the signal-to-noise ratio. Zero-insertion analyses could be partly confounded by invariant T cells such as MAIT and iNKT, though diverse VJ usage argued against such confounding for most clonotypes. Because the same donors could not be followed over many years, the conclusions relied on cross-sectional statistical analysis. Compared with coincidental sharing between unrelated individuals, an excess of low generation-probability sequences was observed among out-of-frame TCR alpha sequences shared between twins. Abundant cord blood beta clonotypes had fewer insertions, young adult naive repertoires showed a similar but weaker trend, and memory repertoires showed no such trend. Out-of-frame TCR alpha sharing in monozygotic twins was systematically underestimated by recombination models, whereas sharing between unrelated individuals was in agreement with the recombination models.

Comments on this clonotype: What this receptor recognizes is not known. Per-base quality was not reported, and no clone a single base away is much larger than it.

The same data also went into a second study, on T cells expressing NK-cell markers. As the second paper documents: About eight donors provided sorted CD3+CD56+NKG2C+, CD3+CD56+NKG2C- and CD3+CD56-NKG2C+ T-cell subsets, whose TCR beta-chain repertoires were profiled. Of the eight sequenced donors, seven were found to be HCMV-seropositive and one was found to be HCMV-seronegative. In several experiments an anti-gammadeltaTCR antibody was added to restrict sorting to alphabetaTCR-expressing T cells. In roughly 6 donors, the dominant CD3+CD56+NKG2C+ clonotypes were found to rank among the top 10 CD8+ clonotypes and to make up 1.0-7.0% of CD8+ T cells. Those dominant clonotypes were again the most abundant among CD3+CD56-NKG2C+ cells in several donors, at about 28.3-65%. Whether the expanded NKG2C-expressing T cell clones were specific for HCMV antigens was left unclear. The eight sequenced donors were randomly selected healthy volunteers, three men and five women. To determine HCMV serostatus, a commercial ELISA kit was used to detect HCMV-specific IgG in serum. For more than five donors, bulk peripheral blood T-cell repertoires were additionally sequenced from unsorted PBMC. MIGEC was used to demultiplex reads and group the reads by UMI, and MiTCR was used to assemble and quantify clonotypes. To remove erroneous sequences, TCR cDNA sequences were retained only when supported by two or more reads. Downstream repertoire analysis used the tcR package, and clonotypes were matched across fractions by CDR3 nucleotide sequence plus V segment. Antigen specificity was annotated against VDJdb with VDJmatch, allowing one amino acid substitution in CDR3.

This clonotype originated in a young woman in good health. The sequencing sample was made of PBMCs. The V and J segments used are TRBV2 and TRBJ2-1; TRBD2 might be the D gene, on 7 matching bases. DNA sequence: TGTGCCAGCAGTGAGCTTGGCGGGGGCCACTACAATGAGCAGTTCTTC. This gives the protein CASSELGGGHYNEQFF.